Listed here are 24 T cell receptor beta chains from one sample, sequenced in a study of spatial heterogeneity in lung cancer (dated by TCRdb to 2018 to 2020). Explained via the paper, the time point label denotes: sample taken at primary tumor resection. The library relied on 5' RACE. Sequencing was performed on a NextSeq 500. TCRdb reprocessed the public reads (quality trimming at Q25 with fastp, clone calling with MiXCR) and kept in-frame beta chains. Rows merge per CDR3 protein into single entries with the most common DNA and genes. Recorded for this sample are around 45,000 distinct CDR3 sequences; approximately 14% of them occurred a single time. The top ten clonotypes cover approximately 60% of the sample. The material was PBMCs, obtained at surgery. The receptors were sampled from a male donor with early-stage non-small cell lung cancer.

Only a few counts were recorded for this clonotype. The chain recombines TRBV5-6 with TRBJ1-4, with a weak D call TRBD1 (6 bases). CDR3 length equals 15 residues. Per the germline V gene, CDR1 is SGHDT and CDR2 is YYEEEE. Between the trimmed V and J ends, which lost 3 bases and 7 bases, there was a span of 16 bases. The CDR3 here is CASSSPTRGFEKLFF. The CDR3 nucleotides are TGTGCCAGCAGCTCACCCACCAGGGGCTTTGAAAAACTGTTTTTT.

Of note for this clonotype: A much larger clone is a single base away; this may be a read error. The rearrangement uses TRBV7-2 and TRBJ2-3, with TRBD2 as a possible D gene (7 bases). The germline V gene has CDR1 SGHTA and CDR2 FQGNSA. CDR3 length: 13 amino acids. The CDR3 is CASSLRGPDAQYF. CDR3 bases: TGTGCCAGCAGCTTGCGGGGGCCAGATGCGCAGTATTTT.

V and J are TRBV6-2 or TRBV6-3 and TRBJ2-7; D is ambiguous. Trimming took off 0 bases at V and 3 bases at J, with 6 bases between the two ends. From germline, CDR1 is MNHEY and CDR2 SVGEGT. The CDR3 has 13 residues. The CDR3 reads CASSYSIFYEQYF. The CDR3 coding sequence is TGTGCCAGCAGTTACTCAATCTTCTACGAGCAGTACTTC.

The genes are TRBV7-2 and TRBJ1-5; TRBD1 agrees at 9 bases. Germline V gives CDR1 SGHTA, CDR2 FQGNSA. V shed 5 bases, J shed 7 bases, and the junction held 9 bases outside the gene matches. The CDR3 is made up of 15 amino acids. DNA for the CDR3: TGTGCCAGCAGCCTACAGACAGGGGGAGGACAGCCCCAGCATTTT. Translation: CASSLQTGGGQPQHF.

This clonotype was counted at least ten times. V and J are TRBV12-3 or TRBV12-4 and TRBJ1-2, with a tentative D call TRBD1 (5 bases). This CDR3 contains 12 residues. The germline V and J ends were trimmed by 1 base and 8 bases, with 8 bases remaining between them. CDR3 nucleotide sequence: TGTGCCAGCAGTTTAGAGGGGTCCGGCTACACCTTC. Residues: CASSLEGSGYTF.

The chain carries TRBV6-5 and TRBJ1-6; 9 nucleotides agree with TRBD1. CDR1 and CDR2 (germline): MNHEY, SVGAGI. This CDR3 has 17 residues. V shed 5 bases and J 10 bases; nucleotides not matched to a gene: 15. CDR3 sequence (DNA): TGTGCCAGCAGTCCTCCTTTGGGACAGGGAGAGTCATCACCCCTCCACTTT. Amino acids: CASSPPLGQGESSPLHF.

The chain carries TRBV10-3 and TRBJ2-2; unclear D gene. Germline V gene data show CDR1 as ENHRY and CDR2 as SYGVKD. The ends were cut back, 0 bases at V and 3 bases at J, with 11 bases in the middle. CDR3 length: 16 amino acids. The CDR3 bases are TGTGCCATCAGTGAGTCCGATTTAAGGGACACCGGGGAGCTGTTTTTT. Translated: CAISESDLRDTGELFF.

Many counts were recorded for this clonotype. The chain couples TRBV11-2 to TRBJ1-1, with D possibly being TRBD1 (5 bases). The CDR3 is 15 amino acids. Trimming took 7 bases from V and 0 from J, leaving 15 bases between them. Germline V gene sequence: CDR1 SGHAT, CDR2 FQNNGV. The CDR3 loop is CASNRRAGLNTEAFF. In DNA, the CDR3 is TGTGCCAGCAACCGACGCGCGGGACTGAACACTGAAGCTTTCTTT.

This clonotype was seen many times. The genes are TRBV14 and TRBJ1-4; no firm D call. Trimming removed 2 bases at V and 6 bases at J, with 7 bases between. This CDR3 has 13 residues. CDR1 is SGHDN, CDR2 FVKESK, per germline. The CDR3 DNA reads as TGTGCCAGCAGCCAAAGCACCTATGAAAAACTGTTTTTT. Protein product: CASSQSTYEKLFF.

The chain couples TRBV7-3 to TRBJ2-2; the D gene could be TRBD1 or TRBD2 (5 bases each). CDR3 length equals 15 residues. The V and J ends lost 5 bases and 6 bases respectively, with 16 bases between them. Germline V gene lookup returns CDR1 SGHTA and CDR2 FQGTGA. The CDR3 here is CASSPGRLPPGELFF. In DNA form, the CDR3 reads TGTGCCAGCAGCCCGGGACGATTGCCACCCGGGGAGCTGTTTTTT.

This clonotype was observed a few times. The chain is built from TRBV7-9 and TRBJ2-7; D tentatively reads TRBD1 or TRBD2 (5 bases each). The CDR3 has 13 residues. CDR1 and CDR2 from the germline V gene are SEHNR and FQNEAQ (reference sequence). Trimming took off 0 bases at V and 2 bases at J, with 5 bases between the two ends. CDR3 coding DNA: TGTGCCAGCAGCTTAGCGGGACCCTACGAGCAGTACTTC. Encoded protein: CASSLAGPYEQYF.

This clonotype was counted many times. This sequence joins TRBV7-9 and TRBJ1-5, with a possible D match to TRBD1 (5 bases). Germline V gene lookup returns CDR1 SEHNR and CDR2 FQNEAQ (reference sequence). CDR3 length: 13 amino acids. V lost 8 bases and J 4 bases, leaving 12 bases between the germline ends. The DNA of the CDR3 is TGTGCCAGCTCGGGGCAGGGAAATCAGCCCCAGCATTTT. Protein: CASSGQGNQPQHF. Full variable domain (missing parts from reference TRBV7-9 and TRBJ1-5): DTGVSQNPRHKITKRGQNVTFRCDPISEHNRLYWYRQTLGQGPEFLTYFQNEAQLEKSRLLSDRFSAERPKGSFSTLEIQRTEQGDSAMYLCASSGQGNQPQHFGDGTRLSIL.

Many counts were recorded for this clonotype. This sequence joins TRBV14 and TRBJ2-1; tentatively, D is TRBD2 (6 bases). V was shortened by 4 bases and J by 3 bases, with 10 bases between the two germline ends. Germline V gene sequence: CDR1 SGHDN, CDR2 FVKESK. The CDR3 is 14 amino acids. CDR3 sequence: CASSLEGNYNEQFF. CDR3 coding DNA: TGTGCCAGCAGCCTGGAGGGAAACTACAATGAGCAGTTCTTC.

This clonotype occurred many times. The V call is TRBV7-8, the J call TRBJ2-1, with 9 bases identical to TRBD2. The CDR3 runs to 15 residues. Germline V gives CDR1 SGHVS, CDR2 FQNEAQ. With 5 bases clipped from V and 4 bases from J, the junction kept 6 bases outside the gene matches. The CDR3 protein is CASSSPSGKYNEQFF. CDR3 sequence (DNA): TGTGCCAGCAGCAGCCCTAGCGGGAAATACAATGAGCAGTTCTTC. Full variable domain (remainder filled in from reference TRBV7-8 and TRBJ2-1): GAGVSQSPRYKVAKRGQDVALRCDPISGHVSLFWYQQALGQGPEFLTYFQNEAQLDKSGLPSDRFFAERPEGSVSTLKIQRTQQEDSAVYLCASSSPSGKYNEQFFGPGTRLTVL.

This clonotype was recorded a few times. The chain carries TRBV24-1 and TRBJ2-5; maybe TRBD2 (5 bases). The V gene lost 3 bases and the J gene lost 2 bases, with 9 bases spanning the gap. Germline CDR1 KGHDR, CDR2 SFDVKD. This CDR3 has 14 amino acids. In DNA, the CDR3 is TGTGCCACCAGTGATACCCGGGGACAAGAGACCCAGTACTTC. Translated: CATSDTRGQETQYF.

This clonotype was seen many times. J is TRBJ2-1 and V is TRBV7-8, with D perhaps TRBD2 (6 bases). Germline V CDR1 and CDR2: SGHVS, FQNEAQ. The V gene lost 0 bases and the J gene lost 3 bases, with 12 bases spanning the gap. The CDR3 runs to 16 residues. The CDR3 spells CASSLAYRGNYNEQFF. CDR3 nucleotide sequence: TGTGCCAGCAGCTTAGCGTATCGGGGGAACTACAATGAGCAGTTCTTC. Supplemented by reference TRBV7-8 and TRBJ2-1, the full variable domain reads GAGVSQSPRYKVAKRGQDVALRCDPISGHVSLFWYQQALGQGPEFLTYFQNEAQLDKSGLPSDRFFAERPEGSVSTLKIQRTQQEDSAVYLCASSLAYRGNYNEQFFGPGTRLTVL.

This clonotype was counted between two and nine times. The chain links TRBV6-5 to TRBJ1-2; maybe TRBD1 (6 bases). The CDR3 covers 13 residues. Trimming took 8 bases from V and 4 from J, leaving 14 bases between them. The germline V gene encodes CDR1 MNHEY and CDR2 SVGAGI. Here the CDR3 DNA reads TGTGCCAGCTTGGACAGTTGGAGCTATGGCTACACCTTC. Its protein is CASLDSWSYGYTF.

CDR3: CASSLAGVSYEQYF. CDR3 in DNA: TGTGCCAGCAGCTTAGCAGGGGTCTCCTACGAGCAGTACTTC. The chain has TRBV7-9 and TRBJ2-7, with D possibly TRBD1 on 5 matching bases. The CDR3 consists of 14 residues. V was clipped by 0 bases and J by 0 bases, with 6 bases between them. Looked up from germline, CDR1 is SEHNR and CDR2 is FQNEAQ (reference sequence).

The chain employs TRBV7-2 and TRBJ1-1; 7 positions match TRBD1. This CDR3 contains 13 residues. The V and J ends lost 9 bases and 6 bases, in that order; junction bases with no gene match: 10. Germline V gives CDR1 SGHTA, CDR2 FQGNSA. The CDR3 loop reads CASMTGTGAEAFF. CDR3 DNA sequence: TGTGCCAGTATGACAGGGACGGGGGCTGAAGCTTTCTTT. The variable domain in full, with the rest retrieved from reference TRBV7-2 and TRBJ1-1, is GAGVSQSPSNKVTEKGKDVELRCDPISGHTALYWYRQSLGQGLEFLIYFQGNSAPDKSGLPSDRFSAERTGGSVSTLTIQRTQQEDSAVYLCASMTGTGAEAFFGQGTRLTVV.

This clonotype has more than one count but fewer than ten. CDR3: CASSGTGVNYGYTF. As DNA, the CDR3 is TGTGCCAGCTCCGGGACAGGGGTTAACTATGGCTACACCTTC. The chain has TRBV19 and TRBJ1-2, with TRBD1 matching 10 bases. Germline loops: CDR1 LNHDA, CDR2 SQIVND (reference sequence). J gave up 1 base and V 9 bases, and 5 bases lay outside the gene matches. There are 14 residues in the CDR3. Filled out from reference TRBV19 and TRBJ1-2, the complete variable domain reads DGGITQSPKYLFRKEGQNVTLSCEQNLNHDAMYWYRQDPGQGLRLIYYSQIVNDFQKGDIAEGYSVSREKKESFPLTVTSAQKNPTAFYLCASSGTGVNYGYTFGSGTRLTVV.

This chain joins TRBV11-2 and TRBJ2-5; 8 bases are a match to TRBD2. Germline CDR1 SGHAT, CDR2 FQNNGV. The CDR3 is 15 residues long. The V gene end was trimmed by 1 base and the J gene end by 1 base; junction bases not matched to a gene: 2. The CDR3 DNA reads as TGTGCCAGCAGCTTAGCGGGGGGGATCCAAGAGACCCAGTACTTC. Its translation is CASSLAGGIQETQYF. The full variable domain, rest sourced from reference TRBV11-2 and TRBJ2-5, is EAGVAQSPRYKIIEKRQSVAFWCNPISGHATLYWYQQILGQGPKLLIQFQNNGVVDDSQLPKDRFSAERLKGVDSTLKIQPAKLEDSAVYLCASSLAGGIQETQYFGPGTRLLVL.

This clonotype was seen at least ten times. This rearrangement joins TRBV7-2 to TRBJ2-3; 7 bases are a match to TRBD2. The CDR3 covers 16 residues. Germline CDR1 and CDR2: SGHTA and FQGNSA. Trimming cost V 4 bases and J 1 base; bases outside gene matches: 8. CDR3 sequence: CASSSQAGRGTDTQYF. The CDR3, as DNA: TGTGCCAGCAGCTCTCAAGCGGGGCGGGGCACAGATACGCAGTATTTT.

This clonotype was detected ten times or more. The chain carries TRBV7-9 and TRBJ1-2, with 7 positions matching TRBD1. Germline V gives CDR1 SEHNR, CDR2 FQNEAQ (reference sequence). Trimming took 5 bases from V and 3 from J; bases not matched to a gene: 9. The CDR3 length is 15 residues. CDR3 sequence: CASSGLTGEDYGYTF. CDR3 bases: TGTGCCAGCAGCGGATTAACAGGGGAGGACTATGGCTACACCTTC.

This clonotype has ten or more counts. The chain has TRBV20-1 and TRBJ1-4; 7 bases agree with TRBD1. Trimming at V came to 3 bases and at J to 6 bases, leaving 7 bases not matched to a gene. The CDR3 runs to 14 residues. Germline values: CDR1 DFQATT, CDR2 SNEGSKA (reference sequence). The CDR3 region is CSARTGTGDEKLFF. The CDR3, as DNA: TGCAGTGCTAGGACAGGGACTGGAGATGAAAAACTGTTTTTT.